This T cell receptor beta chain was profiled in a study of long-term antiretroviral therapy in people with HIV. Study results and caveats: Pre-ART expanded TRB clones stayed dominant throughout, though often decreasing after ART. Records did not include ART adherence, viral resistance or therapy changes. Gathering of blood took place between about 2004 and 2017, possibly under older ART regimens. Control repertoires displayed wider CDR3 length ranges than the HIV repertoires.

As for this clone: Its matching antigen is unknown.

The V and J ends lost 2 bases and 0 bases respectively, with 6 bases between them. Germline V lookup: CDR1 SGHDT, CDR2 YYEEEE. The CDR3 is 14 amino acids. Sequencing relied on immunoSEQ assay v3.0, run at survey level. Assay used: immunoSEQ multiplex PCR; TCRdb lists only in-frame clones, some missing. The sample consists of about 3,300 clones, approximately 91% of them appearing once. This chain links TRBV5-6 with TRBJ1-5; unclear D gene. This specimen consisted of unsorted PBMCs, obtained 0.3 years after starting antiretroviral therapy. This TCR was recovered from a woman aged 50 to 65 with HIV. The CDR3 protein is CASSFKDSNQPQHF. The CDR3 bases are TGTGCCAGCAGCTTTAAAGATAGCAATCAGCCCCAGCATTTT.